One and the same sample provided the 17 T cell receptor beta chains below, sequenced in a study of Graves' ophthalmopathy and Graves' hyperthyroidism. Investigators amplified TCR beta CDR3 regions from RNA transcripts. First-round RT-PCR employed HTBI primers, with a second-round multiplex PCR after it. TCRdb used MiXCR to reprocess the multiplex PCR reads, holding one entry per CDR3 protein. The sample has 450,000 or so distinct CDR3 sequences; around an eighth are singletons. What was sequenced was blood. These TCRs come from a woman aged 30 to 39 with Graves' ophthalmopathy.

This clonotype appeared many times. One end of the junction fails to match germline, which may point to a read error. V usage is TRBV7-7 and J usage is TRBJ2-7; the D gene is possibly TRBD1 (5 bases). Looked up from germline, CDR1 is SSHAT and CDR2 is FNYEAQ (reference sequence). CDR3 size: 15 residues. The CDR3 DNA is TGTGCTAGCAGCCCAGGGCCCGATGGTCCCTACGAGCAGTACTTC. Its translation: CASSPGPDGPYEQYF.

This clonotype was seen at least ten times. The chain employs TRBV7-2 and TRBJ2-7; the D is unclear. V gave up 5 bases and J gave up 4 bases, with 21 bases separating them. The CDR3 totals 16 residues. Per germline, CDR1 SGHTA and CDR2 FQGNSA. The DNA of the CDR3 is TGTGCCAGCAGCCCCCGGTCAAGATCGCCTTCTTACGAGCAGTACTTC. As protein: CASSPRSRSPSYEQYF.

This clonotype showed up just once. This chain links TRBV18 with TRBJ1-1; D unclear. CDR1 is KGHSH, CDR2 LQKENI, per germline. The CDR3 has 17 amino acids. Between the trimmed V and J ends, which lost 3 bases and 5 bases, there was a span of 22 bases. CDR3 DNA: TGTGCCAGCTCACCGTCTAAAAAGGGCCAAGGAAAGACTGAAGCTTTCTTT. Translating gives CASSPSKKGQGKTEAFF.

This clonotype was picked up a small number of times. V and J are TRBV18 and TRBJ2-5, with no clear D. The germline V and J ends were trimmed by 1 base and 6 bases, with 3 bases remaining between them. The CDR3 totals 11 residues. Germline V gene lookup returns CDR1 KGHSH and CDR2 LQKENI. In nucleotides, the CDR3 is TGTGCCAGCTCACCACAAAAGACCCAGTACTTC. Its translation is CASSPQKTQYF.

The CDR3 nucleotides read TGTGCCACCAGCAGAGATCTGGGGGGTAGTCAGCCCCAGCATTTT. Protein product: CATSRDLGGSQPQHF. The chain links TRBV15 to TRBJ1-5; a weak D match, TRBD1 (5 bases). Germline CDR1 is LNHNV and CDR2 is YYDKDF (reference sequence). The CDR3 totals 15 residues. Trimming stripped 0 bases from V and 6 bases from J, with 12 bases between.

With regard to this clonotype: Relative to the germline gene, one junction end is altered; a read error may explain this. The chain joins TRBV7-9 to TRBJ2-7, with TRBD2 matching over 9 bases. CDR3 length: 15 amino acids. Germline CDR1 SEHNR, CDR2 FQNEAQ (reference sequence). CDR3 sequence reads: CASSATSGLVYEQYF. The DNA of the CDR3 is TGTGCCAGCAGCGCCACTAGCGGGCTGGTGTACGAACAGTACTTC.

This clonotype was picked up a small number of times. The chain joins TRBV10-1 to TRBJ1-1; D may be TRBD1 (5 bases). With 2 bases removed from V and 4 bases from J, the gap between germline ends came to 14 bases. The CDR3 spans 15 residues. CDR1 and CDR2 (germline): WNHNN, SYGVQD (reference sequence). The CDR3 DNA reads as TGCGCCAGCAGTGAGGTAAAGACAGCCAGCACTGAAGCTTTCTTT. It codes for CASSEVKTASTEAFF.

Comment on this clonotype: A read error may account for a junction end that differs from germline. V is TRBV6-1 and J is TRBJ2-7, with D uncertain. The germline CDR1 and CDR2 sequences are MNHNS and SASEGT. The CDR3 totals 14 residues. The chain's CDR3 is CASAASVRSYDQYF. The CDR3 DNA follows: TGTGCCAGCGCGGCGAGCGTGAGGTCCTACGATCAGTACTTC.

This chain joins TRBV6-5 and TRBJ2-7, with D perhaps matching TRBD1 or TRBD2 (5 bases each). The CDR3 is made up of 13 amino acids. Looked up from germline, CDR1 is MNHEY and CDR2 is SVGAGI. V lost 2 bases and J 7 bases, leaving 12 bases between the germline ends. CDR3 in DNA: TGTGCCAGCAGTTACACAGGACCGGGGGAGCAGTACTTC. As protein: CASSYTGPGEQYF.

This clonotype was seen at least ten times. The chain has TRBV6-5 and TRBJ2-7, with D possibly being TRBD1 (5 bases). Germline lookup yields CDR1 MNHEY and CDR2 SVGAGI. With 2 bases removed from V and 8 bases from J, the gap between germline ends came to 10 bases. This CDR3 region has 12 residues. In DNA, the CDR3 is TGTGCCAGCAGTTACGAGTCAGGGAAGCAGTACTTC. Residues: CASSYESGKQYF.

The chain couples TRBV6-2 or TRBV6-3 to TRBJ2-6; 7 bases are a match to TRBD1. J lost 2 bases, V lost 0 bases, and 7 bases had no gene match. Germline loops: CDR1 MNHEY, CDR2 SVGEGT. The CDR3 runs 18 residues. The CDR3 DNA sequence: TGTGCCAGCAGTTACTCGAAGAACAGGGGTACTGGGGCCAACGTCCTGACTTTC. It translates to CASSYSKNRGTGANVLTF.

This clonotype showed up many times. The chain employs TRBV7-8 and TRBJ2-4; unclear D gene. The CDR3 runs to 14 residues. V was trimmed by 5 bases and J by 3 bases, leaving 11 bases between them. Germline CDR1 is SGHVS and CDR2 is FQNEAQ. CDR3 protein: CASSPGELKNIQYF. The CDR3 bases are TGTGCCAGCAGCCCCGGAGAACTCAAAAACATTCAGTACTTC.

This clonotype was observed at least ten times. The CDR3 region is CASSPLLGGPPFEQYF. The CDR3 DNA sequence: TGTGCCAGCAGTCCACTTCTCGGAGGGCCCCCCTTCGAGCAGTACTTC. This chain links TRBV28 with TRBJ2-7; a possible D gene is TRBD2 (6 bases). The CDR3 contains 16 residues. Trimming took off 5 bases at V and 6 bases at J, with 23 bases between the two ends. Germline V gene lookup returns CDR1 MDHEN and CDR2 SYDVKM.

This clonotype was observed at least ten times. The rearrangement joins TRBV30 to TRBJ1-2, with D perhaps matching TRBD1 (5 bases). Trimming pared 1 base from V and 8 bases from J, leaving 17 bases between. Germline V lookup: CDR1 GTSNPN, CDR2 SVGIG (reference sequence). The CDR3 length is 14 residues. CDR3 bases: TGTGCCTGGAGTGATCCCGTCGCGTCAGGGGGCTACACCTTC. It encodes CAWSDPVASGGYTF.

This clonotype was found many times. The gene calls are TRBV20-1 and TRBJ1-2; 7 bases are a match to TRBD1. The CDR3 is 13 residues long. V lost 8 bases, J lost 6 bases, and 12 bases stayed unmatched. Germline CDR1 and CDR2: DFQATT and SNEGSKA (reference sequence). For the CDR3, the DNA is TGCAGTATGAAGAGACAGGGAACGGATGGCTACACCTTC. Protein: CSMKRQGTDGYTF.

In this sample, this clonotype turned up many times. The genes are TRBV15 and TRBJ1-2; 7 positions agree with TRBD1. The length of the CDR3 is 16 residues. With 1 base clipped from V and 4 bases from J, the junction kept 9 bases outside the gene matches. Germline CDR1 and CDR2: LNHNV and YYDKDF (reference sequence). The CDR3 DNA follows: TGTGCCACCAGCAGAGGTCTGAAAGGGGGCAGCTATGGCTACACCTTC. It is translated as CATSRGLKGGSYGYTF.

This clonotype was observed at least ten times. The chain links TRBV10-3 to TRBJ2-7; no reliable D call. The CDR3 extends over 14 amino acids. Germline V gives CDR1 ENHRY, CDR2 SYGVKD. V was trimmed by 0 bases and J by 3 bases, leaving 9 bases between them. For the CDR3, the DNA is TGTGCCATCAGTGAGTCGAGGCAGGACTACGAGCAGTACTTC. Amino acid sequence: CAISESRQDYEQYF.